These 21 T cell receptor beta chains share one sample of origin, sequenced in a study of shared clonotypes between healthy human individuals (TCRdb year 2020). The library was made by the immunoSEQ multiplex PCR assay. Held by TCRdb, this immuneACCESS table contains in-frame sequences only and omits some clones. Under half of the omission traces to an unresolved V gene where checked; the cause of the rest is unknown. The sample table lists 950,000 to 1,300,000 clones, about 76% of them with a count of one. The ten largest clones represent less than 1.5% of the sample. The sequencing input was memory CD4+ T cells sorted from blood. Explained via the paper, the cell subset or site label denotes: CD45RA-negative fraction. Receptor source: a man aged 18 to 29 in good health.

The gene calls are TRBV19 and TRBJ1-5; D might be TRBD1 (6 bases). Trimming shortened V by 3 bases and J by 6 bases, and 15 bases separated the two germline ends. Germline CDR1 is LNHDA and CDR2 is SQIVND (reference sequence). CDR3 length: 15 residues. The DNA for the CDR3 is TGTGCCAGTAGTATCCAGGGAGGAGGGGGTCAGCCCCAGCATTTT. Translated, it gives CASSIQGGGGQPQHF.

The chain links TRBV28 to TRBJ1-2; TRBD1 matches at 8 bases. CDR1 and CDR2 from the germline V gene are MDHEN and SYDVKM. The CDR3 has 14 amino acids. Trimming removed 4 bases from V and 8 bases from J; junction bases left unmatched: 9. This chain's CDR3 is CASSWAQGAVGYTF. CDR3 sequence (DNA): TGTGCCAGCAGTTGGGCGCAGGGGGCCGTAGGCTACACCTTC.

The chain couples TRBV7-9 to TRBJ2-3; D not resolved. V lost 2 bases and J lost 1, with 10 bases in between. There are 15 residues in the CDR3. Looked up from germline, CDR1 is SEHNR and CDR2 is FQNEAQ (reference sequence). DNA for the CDR3: TGTGCCAGCAGCTTATCAGGTTCCCGCACAGATACGCAGTATTTT. This encodes CASSLSGSRTDTQYF.

This CDR3 is CASRYRDYQRETQYF. In nucleotides, the CDR3 is TGTGCCAGCCGGTACCGGGACTACCAGAGGGAGACCCAGTACTTC. The gene calls are TRBV6-6 and TRBJ2-5; 7 nucleotides agree with TRBD2. The germline CDR1 and CDR2 sequences are MNHNY and SVGAGI (reference sequence). The trim removed 8 bases at V and 5 bases at J, leaving 14 bases unmatched. The CDR3 runs to 15 residues.

In regard to this clone: Other DNA sequences within the sample encode an identical CDR3. The chain employs TRBV18 and TRBJ1-4; D is unresolved. The CDR3 consists of 13 residues. Germline lookup yields CDR1 KGHSH and CDR2 LQKENI. V was shortened by 3 bases and J by 4 bases, with 6 bases between the two germline ends. CDR3 residues: CASSPGLNEKLFF. DNA for the CDR3: TGTGCCAGCTCACCCGGGCTTAATGAAAAACTGTTTTTT.

This chain links TRBV28 with TRBJ1-6; D gene unclear. V lost 2 bases, J lost 0 bases, and 17 bases lay in between. The CDR3 has 19 amino acids. Germline V gene data show CDR1 as MDHEN and CDR2 as SYDVKM. CDR3 protein: CASSLAGPSTSSYNSPLHF. The CDR3 DNA reads TGTGCCAGCAGTTTAGCGGGCCCCTCTACTAGCTCCTATAATTCACCCCTCCACTTT.

This CDR3 is CATGPPGLIGYEQYF. CDR3 coding DNA: TGTGCCACCGGACCCCCGGGTTTGATCGGGTACGAGCAGTACTTC. The chain employs TRBV28 and TRBJ2-7, with D uncertain. Trimming took 10 bases from V and 4 from J, leaving 23 bases between them. This CDR3 region has 15 residues. CDR1 is MDHEN, CDR2 SYDVKM, per germline.

The V and J genes are TRBV11-3 and TRBJ2-5, with TRBD2 matching 12 bases. The CDR3 length is 17 residues. Looked up from germline, CDR1 is SGHNT and CDR2 is YENEEA. After removal of 4 bases from V and 5 bases from J, the junction contained 11 bases not matched to a gene. The CDR3 loop reads CASSSTRTSGNLETQYF. CDR3 in DNA: TGTGCCAGCAGCTCGACCCGGACTAGCGGGAACCTCGAGACCCAGTACTTC.

For the CDR3, the DNA is TGTGCCAGCAGCATCGGGACAGGGCTAGATACGCAGTATTTT. The encoded protein is CASSIGTGLDTQYF. This chain links TRBV5-5 with TRBJ2-3; 9 nucleotides agree with TRBD1. CDR3 size: 14 residues. Looked up from germline, CDR1 is SGHKS and CDR2 is YYEKEE (reference sequence). The ends lost 4 bases at V and 5 bases at J; junction bases unmatched: 5.

The chain links TRBV7-9 to TRBJ1-1, with 7 positions matching TRBD1. Germline trimming cut 2 bases from V and 12 bases from J; bases unmatched to any gene: 3. Germline lookup yields CDR1 SEHNR and CDR2 FQNEAQ (reference sequence). This CDR3 is built from 11 residues. As DNA, the CDR3 is TGTGCCAGCAGCTTACAGGGGGTGCCTTTCTTT. Amino acid sequence: CASSLQGVPFF.

The chain combines TRBV6-4 with TRBJ2-7, with 8 nucleotides matching TRBD1. V was clipped by 6 bases and J by 4 bases; unmatched bases: 14. CDR1 and CDR2 from the germline V gene are MRHNA and SNTAGT. This CDR3 region has 16 residues. The CDR3 region has the DNA TGTGCCAGCAGAATCAGAGACAGGGGCGTTGTGTACGAGCAGTACTTC. Translation gives CASRIRDRGVVYEQYF.

The chain combines TRBV11-3 with TRBJ2-5; D is undetermined. V dropped 8 bases and J dropped 4 bases, with 5 bases sitting between them. This CDR3 region has 10 residues. Per germline, CDR1 SGHNT and CDR2 YENEEA. The chain's CDR3 is CASALETQYF. The CDR3 coding sequence is TGTGCCAGCGCTCTAGAGACCCAGTACTTC.

This chain connects TRBV7-9 to TRBJ2-7; TRBD2 matches at 12 bases. From germline, CDR1 is SEHNR and CDR2 FQNEAQ (reference sequence). The CDR3 consists of 15 residues. J was trimmed by 4 bases and V by 3 bases; bases with no gene match: 4. CDR3 amino acids: CASSFTGTSGYEQYF. As DNA, the CDR3 is TGTGCCAGCAGCTTTACCGGGACTAGCGGGTACGAGCAGTACTTC.

The V and J genes are TRBV6-1 and TRBJ1-2; 8 positions agree with TRBD1. V lost 5 bases to trimming and J lost 4 bases; unmatched junction nucleotides: 9. This CDR3 contains 15 residues. The germline CDR1 and CDR2 sequences are MNHNS and SASEGT. The CDR3 protein is CASSTNRDRTYGYTF. CDR3 nucleotides: TGTGCCAGCAGTACCAACCGGGACAGGACCTATGGCTACACCTTC.

The V gene is TRBV7-2, the J gene TRBJ2-5; TRBD2 matches 7 bases. Germline V gene lookup returns CDR1 SGHTA and CDR2 FQGNSA. Germline trimming cut 4 bases from V and 4 bases from J; bases unmatched to any gene: 6. This CDR3 is 14 amino acids long. In DNA form, the CDR3 reads TGTGCCAGCAGCTACCATGGCGGGAGAGAGACCCAGTACTTC. Amino acid sequence: CASSYHGGRETQYF.

V is TRBV2 and J is TRBJ1-2; 9 bases map to TRBD1. Unmatched junction bases numbered 8, after V lost 8 bases and J lost 7 bases. The CDR3 covers 13 residues. CDR1 and CDR2 (germline): SNHLY, FYNNEI. The CDR3 DNA reads TGTGCCAGCGGTGCACAGGGGGCGGTTGGCTACACCTTC. Its protein product is CASGAQGAVGYTF.

About this clone itself: This CDR3 is also generated by other DNA sequences in the sample. This rearrangement joins TRBV9 to TRBJ2-3; D not certain. This CDR3 contains 13 residues. V lost 0 bases and J 5 bases, leaving 7 bases between the germline ends. The germline V gene has CDR1 SGDLS and CDR2 YYNGEE. The CDR3 loop is CASSVDGRDTQYF. The DNA of the CDR3 is TGTGCCAGCAGCGTAGACGGAAGAGATACGCAGTATTTT.

V gene TRBV10-1 combines with J gene TRBJ2-5, with D maybe TRBD2 (6 bases). The DNA end lines up better with TRBJ2-7; the J call may be wrong. The CDR3 is 15 residues long. From germline, CDR1 is WNHNN and CDR2 SYGVQD (reference sequence). The CDR3 sequence: CASSESTVRGYEQYF. In nucleotides, the CDR3 is TGCGCCAGCAGTGAGTCGACAGTTCGGGGGTACGAGCAGTACTTC.

V and J are TRBV19 and TRBJ2-2; 8 positions match TRBD1. The J segment lost 3 bases and the V segment lost 2 bases, leaving 2 bases of the junction unmatched. The CDR3 runs to 15 residues. CDR1 LNHDA and CDR2 SQIVND come from the germline V gene (reference sequence). In DNA, the CDR3 is TGTGCCAGTAGTATATTGACAGGGGACACCGGGGAGCTGTTTTTT. Protein: CASSILTGDTGELFF.

This clone came up once. Other DNA sequences in this sample translate to the same CDR3. The gene calls are TRBV7-8 and TRBJ1-1; D is unclear. The CDR3 extends over 13 amino acids. V was cut by 5 bases and J by 1 base, with 8 bases left in between. Germline lookup yields CDR1 SGHVS and CDR2 FQNEAQ. The CDR3 DNA reads as TGTGCCAGCAGCCTCTTGGGGAACACTGAAGCTTTCTTT. Translation gives CASSLLGNTEAFF.

The V gene is TRBV11-3, the J gene TRBJ2-5, with a possible D match to TRBD2 (6 bases). Germline lookup yields CDR1 SGHNT and CDR2 YENEEA. Trimming cost V 5 bases and J 7 bases, with 17 bases left between them. This CDR3 has 14 residues. The CDR3 protein is CASSASAAGGTQYF. The CDR3 DNA sequence: TGTGCCAGCAGCGCTAGCGCGGCGGGTGGGACCCAGTACTTC.